This T cell receptor beta chain was recovered during a study of T-cell reconstitution after alpha-beta-depleted transplantation in children. This sample's TCRbeta library carried unique molecular identifier barcodes. TCRdb used MiXCR to reprocess the PCR reads, holding one entry per CDR3 protein. This table has roughly 500,000 distinct CDR3 sequences, approximately 12% appearing once. This CDR3 contains 13 residues. Germline V lookup: CDR1 SGHKS, CDR2 YYEKEE (reference sequence). V was clipped by 7 bases and J by 5 bases, with 14 bases between them. This clonotype was detected a few times. Specimen: PBMCs from the stem cell graft donor, collected from the stem cell graft. This rearrangement joins TRBV5-5 to TRBJ2-3; D remains unclear. This clonotype was obtained from a human donor who donated a stem cell graft to a child with combined immunodeficiency. CDR3 DNA: TGTGCCAGCCATCCCCAGTCACAAGATACGCAGTATTTT. This sequence encodes CASHPQSQDTQYF.